The rows below give T cell receptor beta chains drawn from one sample of a study of human T cells and chemical hapten exposure. TCRdb reprocessed the RACE reads with MiXCR, giving one entry per CDR3 protein. The table shows fewer than 85,000 distinct CDR3 sequences, with over 8.5% occurring only once. The sequencing sample was made of whole blood. The receptor set was obtained from a male donor in good health. Some clones in this sample may be carry-over from other donors' samples. The CDR3 runs from the conserved cysteine through the conserved F or W. A D gene is named only where the DNA matches it firmly. Size is stated for part of the rows, as once, few or many counts, or as a class when the clone is expanded.

>.|.|TRBJ1-1|TRBV7-8|15
TGTGCCAGCAGCACCCGGCAGGGCCTGAACACTGAAGCTTTCTTT
CASSTRQGLNTEAFF
>.|few|TRBJ1-2|TRBV25-1|14
TGTGCCAGCAGTGAACGGGGAGGGGTTGGGGGCTACACCTTC
CASSERGGVGGYTF
>TRBD2|.|TRBJ2-3|TRBV3-1|16
TGTGCCAGCAGCCATTGGTTAGCGGGGGGCACAGATACGCAGTATTTT
CASSHWLAGGTDTQYF
>TRBD2|.|TRBJ2-4|TRBV12-3/TRBV12-4|13
TGTGCCAGCAGTCCGGGGGGGGGTAACATTCAGTACTTC
CASSPGGGNIQYF
>TRBD1|.|TRBJ1-6|TRBV5-4|18
TGTGCCAGCAGCTTGGGAACGGGACAGGGTTTCTATAATTCACCCCTCCACTTT
CASSLGTGQGFYNSPLHF
>.|few|TRBJ2-5|TRBV6-5|14
TGTGCCAGCAGGTCCCGGGGTACCCAAGAGACCCAGTACTTC
CASRSRGTQETQYF
>.|few|TRBJ2-4|TRBV5-1|13
TGCGCCAGCTCCCATTCGGCCAAAAACATTCAGTACTTC
CASSHSAKNIQYF
>.|few|TRBJ1-2|TRBV28|13
TGTGCCAGCAGTTTAGAAGGTCCTTATGGCTACACCTTC
CASSLEGPYGYTF
>TRBD1|.|TRBJ1-1|TRBV12-3/TRBV12-4|18
TGTGCCAGCAGTTTACGTCCCGACAGGGTGGAGATGAACACTGAAGCTTTCTTT
CASSLRPDRVEMNTEAFF
>.|few|TRBJ1-1|TRBV19|12
TGTGCCAGTAGTAGAGGGGACACTGAAGCTTTCTTT
CASSRGDTEAFF
>.|.|TRBJ2-7|TRBV10-3|14
TGTGCCATCAGTGATCAGGACTTCTCCTACGAGCAGTACTTC
CAISDQDFSYEQYF
>.|.|TRBJ2-6|TRBV6-5|17
TGTGCCAGCAGCCTCCGTAGAGGGGTCGCGGGGGCCAACGTCCTGACTTTC
CASSLRRGVAGANVLTF
>TRBD2|few|TRBJ2-1|TRBV29-1|14
TGCAGCGTTGACGGGACTAGCGGGAAGTATGAGCAGTTCTTC
CSVDGTSGKYEQFF
>TRBD1|.|TRBJ2-7|TRBV25-1|17
TGTGCCAGCAGTGAATCTTCAGTGGGACAGGGCGCCTACGAGCAGTACTTC
CASSESSVGQGAYEQYF
>.|many|TRBJ2-7|TRBV6-1|13
TGTGCCAGCACTGTGCATCCTGACTACGAGCAGTACTTC
CASTVHPDYEQYF
>.|.|TRBJ2-3|TRBV2|13
TGTGCCAGCAGTGAAAGCTACACAGATACGCAGTATTTT
CASSESYTDTQYF
>.|.|TRBJ1-3|TRBV6-5|16
TGTGCCAGCAGTAGTGACATGGGACACTCTGGAAACACCATATATTTT
CASSSDMGHSGNTIYF
>.|.|TRBJ2-7|TRBV6-6|11
TGTGCCAGCACGCGGGACTACGAGCAGTACTTC
CASTRDYEQYF